This T cell receptor (beta chain) stems from a study of shared clonotypes between healthy human individuals. The CDR3 loop spans 14 amino acids. The V and J ends lost 3 bases and 0 bases, in that order; junction bases with no gene match: 3. Germline lookup yields CDR1 SGHRS and CDR2 YFSETQ. The protocol was immunoSEQ multiplex PCR, while the TCRdb copy is restricted to in-frame clones and leaves out a portion. The sample gives more than 400,000 clones, around 95% of which show up once; about 0.06% is in the top ten. Sequencing used naive CD4+ T cells sorted from blood. Subset specified: CD45RA+ positively selected. The TCR comes from a woman younger than 45 in good health. The chain employs TRBV5-1 and TRBJ2-7; 7 bases are shared with TRBD2. CDR3 sequence: CASSWEGNSYEQYF. CDR3 nucleotide sequence: TGCGCCAGCAGCTGGGAGGGGAACTCCTACGAGCAGTACTTC.